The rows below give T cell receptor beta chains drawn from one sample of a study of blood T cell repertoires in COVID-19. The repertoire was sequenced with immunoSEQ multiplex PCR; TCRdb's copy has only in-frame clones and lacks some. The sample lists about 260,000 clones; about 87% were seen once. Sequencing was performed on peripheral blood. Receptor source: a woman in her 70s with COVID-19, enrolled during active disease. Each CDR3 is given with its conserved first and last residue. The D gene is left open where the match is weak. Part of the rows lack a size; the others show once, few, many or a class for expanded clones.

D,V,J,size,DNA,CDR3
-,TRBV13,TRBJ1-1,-,TGTGCCAGCAGCTTACGACAGGTCCTCTCTGAAGCTTTCTTT,CASSLRQVLSEAFF
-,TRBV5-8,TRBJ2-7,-,TGTGCCAGCAGCTTGACAGGGCCCCACGAGCAGTACTTC,CASSLTGPHEQYF
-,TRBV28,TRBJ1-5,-,TGTGCCAGCCGGGATAGCAATCAGCCCCAGCATTTT,CASRDSNQPQHF
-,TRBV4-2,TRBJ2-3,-,TGTGCCAGCAGCCATACGGGGGAGATCGTGGCAGATACGCAGTATTTT,CASSHTGEIVADTQYF
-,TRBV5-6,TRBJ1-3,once,TGTGCCAGCAGCCCCCTAGTGAGCTCTGGAAACACCATATATTTT,CASSPLVSSGNTIYF
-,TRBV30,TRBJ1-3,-,TGTGCCTGGAGTGTAAAGGGGATAAGCTCTGGAAACACCATATATTTT,CAWSVKGISSGNTIYF
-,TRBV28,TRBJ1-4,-,TGTGCCAGCAGTTTCATGACAAGCCCGACGGGATATGAAAAACTGTTTTTT,CASSFMTSPTGYEKLFF
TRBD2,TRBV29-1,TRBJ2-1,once,TGCAGCGTTGATTCTAGCGGGAGGGCCGGTTATTCCTACAATGAGCAGTTCTTC,CSVDSSGRAGYSYNEQFF
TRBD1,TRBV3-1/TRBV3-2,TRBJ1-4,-,TGTGCCAGCAGCCAATTTAGACAGGGCTTTAGAGAAAAACTGTTTTTT,CASSQFRQGFREKLFF
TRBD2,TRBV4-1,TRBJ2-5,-,TGCGCCAGCAGCCTATATTTGACTAGCGGCGACCAAGAGACCCAGTACTTC,CASSLYLTSGDQETQYF
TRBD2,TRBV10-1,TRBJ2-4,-,TGCGCCAGCAAAAGTCCGCGGGAGTATCAAAACATTCAGTACTTC,CASKSPREYQNIQYF
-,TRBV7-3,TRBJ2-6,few,TGTGCCAGCAGCCGACGGGGGACCGGGGCCAACGTCCTGACTTTC,CASSRRGTGANVLTF
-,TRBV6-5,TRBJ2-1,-,TGTGCCAGCAGTTACTCTGTCTCCTGTCGGGGTTGTGAGCAGTTCTTC,CASSYSVSCRGCEQFF
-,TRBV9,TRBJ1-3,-,TGTGCCAGCAGCCCCGGGTTCTCTGGAAACACCATATATTTT,CASSPGFSGNTIYF
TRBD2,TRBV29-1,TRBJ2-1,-,TGCAGCGCCGGGTTGCGGGGGTCCTACAATGAGCAGTTCTTC,CSAGLRGSYNEQFF
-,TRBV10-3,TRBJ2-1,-,TGTGCCATCAGGGCCGGGACTGTCCCTAATGAGCAGTTCTTC,CAIRAGTVPNEQFF
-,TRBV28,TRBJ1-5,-,TGTGCCAGCAGACTAACAGGGACCTCCAATCAGCCCCAGCATTTT,CASRLTGTSNQPQHF
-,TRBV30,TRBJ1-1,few,TGTGCCTGGAGCGCCTTAACTGGGGGCGGCGGGAACACTGAAGCTTTCTTT,CAWSALTGGGGNTEAFF
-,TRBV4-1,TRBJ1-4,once,TGCGCCAGCAGCCTTAATAGCTTTAATGAAAAACTGTTTTTT,CASSLNSFNEKLFF
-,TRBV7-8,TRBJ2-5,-,TGTGCCAGCTTTCGGCGCGGAGAGACCCAGTACTTC,CASFRRGETQYF
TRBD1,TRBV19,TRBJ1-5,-,TGTGCCAGTAGGCGCAACACAGGGGGGGATCAGCCCCAGCATTTT,CASRRNTGGDQPQHF
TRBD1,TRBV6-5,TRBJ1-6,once,TGTGCCAGCAGTACCATCCAGGGGGCGGGTTCACCCCTCCACTTT,CASSTIQGAGSPLHF
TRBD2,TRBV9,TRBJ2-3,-,TGTGCCAGCAGCGTCGGGACTAGCGGGAGAGGGACAGATACGCAGTATTTT,CASSVGTSGRGTDTQYF
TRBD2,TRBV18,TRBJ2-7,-,TGTGCCAGCTCATCTACTAGCGGGAGGGCGTACGAGCAGTACTTC,CASSSTSGRAYEQYF
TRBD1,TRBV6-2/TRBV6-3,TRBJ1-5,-,TGTGCCAGCAGTTACACTCAGGGGGCGCATCAGCCCCAGCATTTT,CASSYTQGAHQPQHF
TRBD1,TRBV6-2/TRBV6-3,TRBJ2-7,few,TGTGCCAGCAGCCGCCTTGGACAGGGCTACGAGCAGTACTTC,CASSRLGQGYEQYF
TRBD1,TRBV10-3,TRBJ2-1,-,TGTGCCATCAGCCTACGGACAGGGGGCAATGAGCAGTTCTTC,CAISLRTGGNEQFF
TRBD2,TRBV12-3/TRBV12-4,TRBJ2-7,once,TGTGCCAGCAGTCCCAGCGGGAGCCACGAGCAGTACTTC,CASSPSGSHEQYF
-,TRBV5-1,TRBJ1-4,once,TGCGCCAGCAGCCACGACACGGGGGGCGCTAATGAAAAACTGTTTTTT,CASSHDTGGANEKLFF
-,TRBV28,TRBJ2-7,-,TGTGCCAGCAGTCCGAGGGCTCGTAGGAGCTCCTACGAGCAGTACTTC,CASSPRARRSSYEQYF
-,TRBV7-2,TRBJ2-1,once,TGTGCCAGCAGCCGCGGCGGGGCCGGGTACAATGAGCAGTTCTTC,CASSRGGAGYNEQFF
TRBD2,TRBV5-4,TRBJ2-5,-,TGTGCCAGCAGCTTGGCGGCGGGAGGGCCTAGAGAGACCCAGTACTTC,CASSLAAGGPRETQYF
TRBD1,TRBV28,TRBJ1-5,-,TGTGCCAGCAGGAGGACAGGGTTATATCAGCCCCAGCATTTT,CASRRTGLYQPQHF
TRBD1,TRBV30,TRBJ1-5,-,TGTGCCTACCGGGACAGCCGAGATCAGCCCCAGCATTTT,CAYRDSRDQPQHF
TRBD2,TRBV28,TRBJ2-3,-,TGTGCCAGCAGCCTAACTACTAGCGTCCGCACAGATACGCAGTATTTT,CASSLTTSVRTDTQYF
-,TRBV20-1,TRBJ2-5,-,TGCAGTGCTAGTCCCCAGGGTTCGGAGACCCAGTACTTC,CSASPQGSETQYF
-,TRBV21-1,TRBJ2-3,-,TGTGCCAGCATCAATGGCTCATTTGGCGGGAGATACGATACGCAGTATTTT,CASINGSFGGRYDTQYF
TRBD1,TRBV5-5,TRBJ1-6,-,TGTGCCAGCAGCTTGGGGGACAGGGGAGGATCACCCCTCCACTTT,CASSLGDRGGSPLHF
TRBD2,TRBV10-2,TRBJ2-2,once,TGCGCCAGCAGTGAGTCGGCGGGAGGGCCTACCGGGGAGCTGTTTTTT,CASSESAGGPTGELFF
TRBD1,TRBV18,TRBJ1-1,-,TGTGCCAGCTCACCAATGACAGGGTTCGACATCACTGAAGCTTTCTTT,CASSPMTGFDITEAFF
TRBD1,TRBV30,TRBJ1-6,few,TGTGCCTGGGTACCAGGGGGCAGTTATTCACCCCTCCACTTT,CAWVPGGSYSPLHF
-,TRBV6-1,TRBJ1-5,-,TGTGCCAGCAGTGAAGCGCTGAACACAGATAGCAATCAGCCCCAGCATTTT,CASSEALNTDSNQPQHF
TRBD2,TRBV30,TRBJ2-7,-,TGTGCCTGGATCGGTAGCCGGCTAGCGGGAGGCGAGCAGTACTTC,CAWIGSRLAGGEQYF
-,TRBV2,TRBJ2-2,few,TGTGCCAGCACCGTCGGTGGCACCGGGGAGCTGTTTTTT,CASTVGGTGELFF
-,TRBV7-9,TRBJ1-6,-,TGTGCCAGCAGCTTAGGATCGGGGGGAGCGGATTCACCCCTCCACTTT,CASSLGSGGADSPLHF
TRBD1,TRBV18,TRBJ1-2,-,TGTGCCAGCTCACTTGGGACAGGGGACTATGGCTACACCTTC,CASSLGTGDYGYTF
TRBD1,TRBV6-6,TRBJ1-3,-,TGTGCCGGCGCTAGACAGGGAACCCCCTCTGGAAACACCATATATTTT,CAGARQGTPSGNTIYF